One T cell receptor beta chain is described in this entry. The identical CDR3 is also encoded by other nucleotide sequences in the sample. Each participant's cohort was designated according to participant-reported clinical history. CDR1 is LNHDA, CDR2 SQIVND, per germline (reference sequence). The CDR3 totals 13 residues. J was trimmed by 4 bases and V by 4 bases; bases with no gene match: 2. These data originate in a study of blood T cell repertoires in COVID-19. Study background: The United States, Italy and Spain were the sources of the acute and convalescent COVID-19 samples. In each case, the material was cDNA or gDNA derived from T cells, B-cell-depleted T cells, or PBMCs.

Per the original methods: Cell counts per sample came from amplifying reference gene primers. Sequencing was performed with immunoSEQ multiplex PCR; in TCRdb, only in-frame clones are kept and a portion is missing. V and J calls and clone size come straight from that table; D and trimming were deduced from the DNA. The repertoire holds fewer than 350,000 clones, with 75% to 90% as singletons. The V call is TRBV19, the J call TRBJ1-1; TRBD1 matches 8 bases. This TCR was recovered from a man in his sixties who had recovered from COVID-19. Specimen: PBMCs or T cells enriched from blood (not recorded which). CDR3 sequence (DNA): TGTGCCAGTAGTACCGACAGGGGCACTGAAGCTTTCTTT. It codes for CASSTDRGTEAFF.